Following are 6 T cell receptor delta chains from one sample sequenced in a study of γδ T cells in repeated Plasmodium falciparum infection. Flow sorting of PBMC yielded separate Vgamma9/Vdelta2+ and Vdelta2-negative gammadelta T cell populations for bulk repertoire analysis. TCRdb fed the multiplex PCR reads into CATT to redo clone calling. Of 75,000 to 95,000 delta-chain clones listed, 0.75% to 1% are singletons. The sequenced sample was gamma-delta T cells from blood. These receptors came from a pool of human donors (malaria-infected and uninfected, not separated).

With respect to this clone: This DNA's translation and the protein TCRdb lists, from a much larger clone, do not match at residue 19, likely due to a read error; the protein shown is translated from the DNA. The V gene is TRDV1, the J gene TRDJ1, with D perhaps TRDD2 or TRDD3 (6 bases each). TCRdb is silent on the J gene; assignment here came from matching the DNA to germline. The CDR3 runs to 22 residues. Trimming took 3 bases from V and 9 from J, leaving 41 bases between them. Germline CDR1 is TSWWSYY and CDR2 is QGS. The CDR3 region is CALGDRPSYGPKGLGLTFELIF. The CDR3 DNA reads as TGTGCTCTTGGGGACAGACCCTCCTACGGTCCGAAGGGCCTGGGGCTGACTTTCGAACTCATCTTT.

This clone was counted between two and nine times. This probably arose from a read error, given a far larger clone one base away. This same CDR3 is encoded by further DNA sequences in the sample. For the V gene the call is TRDV1; the J gene has no call; the table's D gene call, TRDD3, was not cross checked with the DNA. The CDR3 loop spans 23 amino acids. Germline CDR1 TSWWSYY, CDR2 QGS. CDR3 protein: CALGELRHSFPYWGILHTDKLIF. The CDR3 nucleotides read TGTGCTCTTGGGGAACTGCGGCATTCCTTTCCTTACTGGGGGATACTTCACACCGATAAACTCATTTTT.

This clone has ten or more counts. This DNA translates differently at residue 14 from the TCRdb protein, which is that of a much larger clone; a read error is likely, and the protein shown is the DNA's own translation. This chain connects TRDV2 to TRDJ1; 7 bases fit TRDD3. Per the germline V gene, CDR1 is GEAIGNYY and CDR2 is EKD. CDR3 length: 19 residues. V gave up 0 bases and J gave up 4 bases; unmatched junction bases: 19. The CDR3 loop reads CACDTLVKIPDTLIDKLIF. The DNA for the CDR3 is TGTGCCTGTGACACCTTAGTAAAGATACCGGATACGCTCATCGATAAACTCATCTTT.

This clone has at least ten counts. Different DNA sequences within this sample yield the same CDR3. V is TRDV2 and J is TRDJ1, with TRDD3 as a possible D gene (5 bases). V was clipped by 0 bases and J by 0 bases, with 19 bases between them. Looked up from germline, CDR1 is GEAIGNYY and CDR2 is EKD. The CDR3 is made up of 18 amino acids. This CDR3 is CACDTVATGGTYTDKLIF. CDR3 sequence (DNA): TGTGCCTGTGACACCGTCGCTACTGGTGGGACGTACACCGATAAACTCATCTTT.

This clone was detected a few times. The protein given by TCRdb reflects a much larger clone and differs at residue 15 from this DNA's translation, likely from a read error; the protein shown is the DNA's translation. This chain links TRDV1 with TRDJ1; possibly TRDD2 for D (5 bases). No J gene was available from TCRdb, and it was assigned here by a germline match of the DNA. Germline V gene sequence: CDR1 TSWWSYY, CDR2 QGS. V dropped 4 bases and J dropped 2 bases, with 41 bases sitting between them. This CDR3 is built from 24 residues. The CDR3 region is CALGARSTPSLLEWRKVGTDKLIF. CDR3 sequence (DNA): TGTGCTCTTGGGGCCAGATCCACGCCTTCGCTCCTGGAATGGAGGAAGGTAGGGACCGATAAACTCATCTTT.

This clone occurred a few times. It differs at one base from a far larger clone, so likely a read error. Other DNA sequences within the sample encode an identical CDR3. The V gene is TRDV2, the J gene TRDJ2; D may be TRDD2 or TRDD3 (5 bases each). The J gene was not available in TCRdb and was assigned here by matching the DNA to germline segments. The CDR3 has 22 residues. CDR1 GEAIGNYY and CDR2 EKD come from the germline V gene. The CDR3 loop reads CACDTVSPTIPDKGTGQAQLFF. The CDR3 bases are TGTGCCTGCGACACCGTTTCCCCTACCATTCCGGATAAAGGGACTGGCCAAGCACAACTCTTCTTT.